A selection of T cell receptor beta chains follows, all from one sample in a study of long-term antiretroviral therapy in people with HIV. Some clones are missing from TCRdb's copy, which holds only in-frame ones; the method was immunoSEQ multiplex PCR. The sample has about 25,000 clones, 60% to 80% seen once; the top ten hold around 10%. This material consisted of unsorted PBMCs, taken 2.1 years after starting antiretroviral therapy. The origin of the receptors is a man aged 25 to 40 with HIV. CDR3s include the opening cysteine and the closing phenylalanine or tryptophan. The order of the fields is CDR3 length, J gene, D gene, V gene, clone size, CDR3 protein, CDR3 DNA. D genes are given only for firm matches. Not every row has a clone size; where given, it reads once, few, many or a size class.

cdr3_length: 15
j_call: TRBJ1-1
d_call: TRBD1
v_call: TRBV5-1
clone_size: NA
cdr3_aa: CASSLAPGGGTEAFF
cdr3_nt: TGCGCCAGCAGCTTGGCCCCAGGGGGTGGCACTGAAGCTTTCTTT

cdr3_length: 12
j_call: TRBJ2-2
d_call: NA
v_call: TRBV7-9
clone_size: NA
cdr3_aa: CASTWGTGELFF
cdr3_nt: TGTGCCAGCACCTGGGGTACCGGGGAGCTGTTTTTT

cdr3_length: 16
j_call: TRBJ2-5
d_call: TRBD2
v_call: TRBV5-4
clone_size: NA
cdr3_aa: CASRAGGQIIQETQYF
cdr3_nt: TGTGCCAGCAGGGCGGGGGGGCAGATAATCCAAGAGACCCAGTACTTC

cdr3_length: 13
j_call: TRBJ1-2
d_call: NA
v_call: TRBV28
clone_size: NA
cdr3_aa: CASSSLGPFGYTF
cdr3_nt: TGTGCCAGCAGTTCCCTAGGGCCCTTTGGCTACACCTTC

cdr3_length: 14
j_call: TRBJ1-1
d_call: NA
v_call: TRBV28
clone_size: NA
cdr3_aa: CASSPARAAPWAFF
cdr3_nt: TGTGCCAGCAGTCCCGCAAGGGCGGCGCCTTGGGCTTTCTTT

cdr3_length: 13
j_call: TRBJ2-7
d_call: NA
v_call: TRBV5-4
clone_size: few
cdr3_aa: CASSLGANSEQYF
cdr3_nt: TGTGCCAGCAGCTTGGGGGCCAACTCAGAGCAGTACTTC

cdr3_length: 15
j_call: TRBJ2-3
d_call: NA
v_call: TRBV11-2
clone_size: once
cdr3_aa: CASSLEGGSTDTQYF
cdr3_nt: TGTGCCAGCAGCTTAGAAGGCGGGAGCACAGATACGCAGTATTTT

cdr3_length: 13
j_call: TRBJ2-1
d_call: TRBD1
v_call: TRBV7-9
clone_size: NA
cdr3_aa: CASSSDRANEQFF
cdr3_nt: TGTGCCAGCAGCTCCGACAGGGCCAATGAGCAGTTCTTC

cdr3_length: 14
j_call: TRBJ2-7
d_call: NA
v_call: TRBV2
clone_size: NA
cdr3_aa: CASSVHGDEYEQYF
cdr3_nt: TGTGCCAGCAGTGTACACGGGGACGAATACGAGCAGTACTTC

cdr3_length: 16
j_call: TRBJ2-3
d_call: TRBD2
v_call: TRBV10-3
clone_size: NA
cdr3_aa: CAIIRTSGRATDTQYF
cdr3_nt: TGTGCCATCATTAGGACTAGCGGGAGGGCGACAGATACGCAGTATTTT

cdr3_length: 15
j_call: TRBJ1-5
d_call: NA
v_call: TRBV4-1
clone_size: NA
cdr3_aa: CASSQSLSSNQPQHF
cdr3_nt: TGCGCCAGCAGCCAATCCCTATCAAGCAATCAGCCCCAGCATTTT